The rows below give T cell receptor beta chains drawn from one sample of a study of post-analysis software for immune sequencing data. Using its own MiXCR run on the PCR reads, TCRdb lists one record per CDR3 protein. Of 350,000 to 450,000 distinct CDR3 sequences in the sample, roughly 36% were seen once. Input material: blood. The source of these receptors is a girl aged 10 to 17 with multiple sclerosis. The CDR3 runs from the conserved cysteine through the conserved F or W. Each record gives: clone size, J gene, V gene, D gene, CDR3 protein, CDR3 DNA. The D gene is left open where the match is weak. Clone size is given for some rows only: seen once, a few or many times, or a class if the clone is expanded.

clone_size: few; j_call: TRBJ2-5; v_call: TRBV28; d_call: .; cdr3_aa: CASTRQAAGETQYF; cdr3_nt: TGTGCCAGCACCAGACAGGCTGCAGGGGAGACCCAGTACTTC
clone_size: .; j_call: TRBJ1-2; v_call: TRBV6-5; d_call: .; cdr3_aa: CASSYSATNYGYTF; cdr3_nt: TGTGCCAGCAGTTACTCGGCAACTAACTATGGCTACACCTTC
clone_size: few; j_call: TRBJ2-1; v_call: TRBV24-1; d_call: .; cdr3_aa: CATSDADSYNEQFF; cdr3_nt: TGTGCCACCAGTGATGCGGACTCCTACAATGAGCAGTTCTTC
clone_size: few; j_call: TRBJ2-1; v_call: TRBV5-1; d_call: .; cdr3_aa: CASSFNTVLGTYNEQFF; cdr3_nt: TGCGCCAGCAGCTTTAATACAGTTTTGGGGACCTACAATGAGCAGTTCTTC
clone_size: .; j_call: TRBJ1-1; v_call: TRBV12-3/TRBV12-4; d_call: TRBD1; cdr3_aa: CASISGQGYNTEAFF; cdr3_nt: TGTGCCAGCATTTCCGGACAGGGTTACAACACTGAAGCTTTCTTT
clone_size: few; j_call: TRBJ1-2; v_call: TRBV6-5; d_call: TRBD1; cdr3_aa: CASSDPLSGGDGYTF; cdr3_nt: TGTGCCAGCAGTGATCCACTCTCAGGGGGCGATGGCTACACCTTC
clone_size: .; j_call: TRBJ2-5; v_call: TRBV15; d_call: TRBD1; cdr3_aa: CATSLRQGETQYF; cdr3_nt: TGTGCCACCAGCCTGCGACAGGGCGAGACCCAGTACTTC
clone_size: .; j_call: TRBJ1-2; v_call: TRBV3-1; d_call: .; cdr3_aa: CASSQDSLSDYGYTF; cdr3_nt: TGTGCCAGCAGCCAAGACAGCCTTTCGGACTATGGCTACACCTTC
clone_size: many; j_call: TRBJ1-2; v_call: TRBV12-3/TRBV12-4; d_call: TRBD1; cdr3_aa: CASSPGQGDYGYTF; cdr3_nt: TGTGCCAGCAGCCCCGGACAGGGCGACTATGGCTACACCTTC
clone_size: few; j_call: TRBJ2-7; v_call: TRBV27; d_call: TRBD1; cdr3_aa: CASSLRYGRRDRGGYEQYF; cdr3_nt: TGTGCCAGCAGTTTACGGTATGGACGCCGGGACAGGGGGGGCTACGAGCAGTACTTC
clone_size: .; j_call: TRBJ2-3; v_call: TRBV2; d_call: .; cdr3_aa: CASRRGGYTDTQYF; cdr3_nt: TGTGCCAGCAGACGAGGCGGCTATACAGATACGCAGTATTTT
clone_size: .; j_call: TRBJ1-6; v_call: TRBV5-1; d_call: .; cdr3_aa: CASSLQSGMDSPLHF; cdr3_nt: TGCGCCAGCAGCTTGCAATCTGGGATGGATTCACCCCTCCACTTT
clone_size: .; j_call: TRBJ1-1; v_call: TRBV12-3/TRBV12-4; d_call: .; cdr3_aa: CASKGENTEAFF; cdr3_nt: TGTGCCAGCAAGGGCGAGAACACTGAAGCTTTCTTT
clone_size: .; j_call: TRBJ2-1; v_call: TRBV14; d_call: .; cdr3_aa: CASSQDWRTRQFF; cdr3_nt: TGTGCCAGCAGCCAAGATTGGAGAACCAGGCAGTTCTTC
clone_size: .; j_call: TRBJ2-7; v_call: TRBV3-1; d_call: TRBD2; cdr3_aa: CASSQDRSSGDSYEQYF; cdr3_nt: TGTGCCAGCAGCCAAGATCGGAGTAGCGGGGACTCCTACGAGCAGTACTTC
clone_size: .; j_call: TRBJ1-2; v_call: TRBV3-1; d_call: .; cdr3_aa: CASSNRAYYGYTF; cdr3_nt: TGTGCCAGCAGCAACAGGGCGTACTATGGCTACACCTTC
clone_size: .; j_call: TRBJ2-7; v_call: TRBV6-1; d_call: .; cdr3_aa: CASRKRDQAYEQYF; cdr3_nt: TGTGCCAGCAGGAAGAGGGACCAAGCCTACGAGCAGTACTTC
clone_size: once; j_call: TRBJ2-4; v_call: TRBV4-1; d_call: .; cdr3_aa: CASSARRDIQYF; cdr3_nt: TGCGCCAGCAGCGCAAGGAGAGACATTCAGTACTTC
clone_size: .; j_call: TRBJ1-5; v_call: TRBV6-2/TRBV6-3; d_call: .; cdr3_aa: CASSYTTGPQHF; cdr3_nt: TGTGCCAGCAGCTACACGACGGGTCCCCAGCATTTT
clone_size: .; j_call: TRBJ1-4; v_call: TRBV9; d_call: TRBD1; cdr3_aa: CASSVTGGGTNEKLFF; cdr3_nt: TGTGCCAGCAGCGTAACAGGGGGCGGAACTAATGAAAAACTGTTTTTT
clone_size: few; j_call: TRBJ2-5; v_call: TRBV9; d_call: TRBD1; cdr3_aa: CASSVTTGRETQYF; cdr3_nt: TGTGCCAGCAGCGTTACGACAGGGAGAGAGACCCAGTACTTC
clone_size: many; j_call: TRBJ1-2; v_call: TRBV4-3; d_call: .; cdr3_aa: CASSQADGGGGYTF; cdr3_nt: TGCGCCAGCAGCCAAGCTGACGGGGGTGGCGGCTACACCTTC
clone_size: few; j_call: TRBJ2-7; v_call: TRBV11-2; d_call: .; cdr3_aa: CASSFSEQYF; cdr3_nt: TGTGCCAGCAGCTTCAGCGAGCAGTACTTC
clone_size: few; j_call: TRBJ2-4; v_call: TRBV6-5; d_call: .; cdr3_aa: CASSASLGENIQYF; cdr3_nt: TGTGCCAGCAGTGCCTCCCTTGGAGAAAACATTCAGTACTTC
clone_size: .; j_call: TRBJ2-7; v_call: TRBV15; d_call: TRBD1; cdr3_aa: CATSREDRGSYEQYF; cdr3_nt: TGTGCCACCAGCAGAGAGGACAGGGGGTCCTACGAGCAGTACTTC
clone_size: .; j_call: TRBJ1-1; v_call: TRBV20-1; d_call: .; cdr3_aa: CSAWGQVRHRNTEAFF; cdr3_nt: TGCAGTGCTTGGGGCCAAGTGAGACACAGGAACACTGAAGCTTTCTTT
clone_size: .; j_call: TRBJ1-2; v_call: TRBV29-1; d_call: TRBD1; cdr3_aa: CSVPLGGEGYTF; cdr3_nt: TGCAGCGTTCCTTTAGGGGGCGAAGGCTACACCTTC
clone_size: few; j_call: TRBJ2-7; v_call: TRBV7-9; d_call: TRBD1; cdr3_aa: CASSDRGIAYEQYF; cdr3_nt: TGTGCCAGCAGCGACAGGGGGATAGCCTACGAGCAGTACTTC
clone_size: few; j_call: TRBJ1-4; v_call: TRBV7-9; d_call: .; cdr3_aa: CASSPRAGADEKLFF; cdr3_nt: TGTGCCAGCAGCCCGAGGGCAGGGGCGGATGAAAAACTGTTTTTT
clone_size: few; j_call: TRBJ1-5; v_call: TRBV12-3/TRBV12-4; d_call: .; cdr3_aa: CASRLQDQPQHF; cdr3_nt: TGTGCCAGCAGGCTACAGGATCAGCCCCAGCATTTT
clone_size: .; j_call: TRBJ2-3; v_call: TRBV20-1; d_call: TRBD2; cdr3_aa: CSARDTLATSDTQYF; cdr3_nt: TGCAGTGCTAGAGATACACTAGCGACATCAGATACGCAGTATTTT
clone_size: few; j_call: TRBJ2-5; v_call: TRBV6-6; d_call: .; cdr3_aa: CASIKQETQYF; cdr3_nt: TGTGCCAGCATCAAACAAGAGACCCAGTACTTC
clone_size: few; j_call: TRBJ1-1; v_call: TRBV12-3/TRBV12-4; d_call: .; cdr3_aa: CASRRFSGNTEAFF; cdr3_nt: TGTGCCAGCAGACGGTTCAGCGGGAACACTGAAGCTTTCTTT
clone_size: .; j_call: TRBJ2-2; v_call: TRBV11-3; d_call: TRBD1; cdr3_aa: CASSLAPGQGLGANTGELFF; cdr3_nt: TGTGCCAGCAGCTTAGCCCCGGGACAGGGGTTGGGTGCGAACACCGGGGAGCTGTTTTTT
clone_size: .; j_call: TRBJ2-3; v_call: TRBV3-1; d_call: TRBD2; cdr3_aa: CASSLSGGPAVDTQYF; cdr3_nt: TGTGCCAGCAGCCTTAGCGGGGGGCCCGCCGTGGATACGCAGTATTTT
clone_size: .; j_call: TRBJ2-1; v_call: TRBV20-1; d_call: TRBD2; cdr3_aa: CSASGTRVSSEQFF; cdr3_nt: TGCAGTGCTAGTGGGACTAGAGTTTCCAGTGAGCAGTTCTTC
clone_size: few; j_call: TRBJ2-7; v_call: TRBV3-1; d_call: .; cdr3_aa: CASSQDLGSGDEQYF; cdr3_nt: TGTGCCAGCAGCCAAGATTTGGGGTCCGGAGACGAGCAGTACTTC
clone_size: .; j_call: TRBJ2-2; v_call: TRBV4-2; d_call: .; cdr3_aa: CASSQAGYTGELFF; cdr3_nt: TGTGCCAGCAGCCAAGCGGGGTACACCGGGGAGCTGTTTTTT
clone_size: few; j_call: TRBJ2-7; v_call: TRBV20-1; d_call: TRBD2; cdr3_aa: CSASGGAPYEQYF; cdr3_nt: TGCAGTGCTAGCGGGGGGGCCCCCTACGAGCAGTACTTC
clone_size: once; j_call: TRBJ2-2; v_call: TRBV12-3/TRBV12-4; d_call: .; cdr3_aa: CASSSRGVNTGELFF; cdr3_nt: TGTGCCAGCAGTTCAAGAGGGGTTAACACCGGGGAGCTGTTTTTT
clone_size: few; j_call: TRBJ1-1; v_call: TRBV29-1; d_call: .; cdr3_aa: CSVDYVVSEGTEAFF; cdr3_nt: TGCAGCGTTGATTACGTGGTTTCGGAAGGCACTGAAGCTTTCTTT
clone_size: .; j_call: TRBJ2-7; v_call: TRBV20-1; d_call: TRBD2; cdr3_aa: CSAPRTSGTYEQYF; cdr3_nt: TGCAGTGCTCCTAGGACTAGCGGAACATACGAGCAGTACTTC
clone_size: few; j_call: TRBJ2-7; v_call: TRBV5-1; d_call: .; cdr3_aa: CASSNPPSGGDPLARNEQYF; cdr3_nt: TGCGCCAGCAGCAACCCTCCGAGCGGAGGGGACCCCTTAGCTCGGAACGAGCAGTACTTC
clone_size: .; j_call: TRBJ2-4; v_call: TRBV28; d_call: .; cdr3_aa: CASINVGGKNIQYF; cdr3_nt: TGTGCCAGCATCAATGTTGGAGGCAAAAACATTCAGTACTTC
clone_size: .; j_call: TRBJ2-7; v_call: TRBV6-2/TRBV6-3; d_call: TRBD2; cdr3_aa: CASNPGTSGVLRQYF; cdr3_nt: TGTGCCAGCAATCCCGGGACTAGCGGGGTTCTCCGCCAGTACTTC
clone_size: .; j_call: TRBJ1-5; v_call: TRBV2; d_call: .; cdr3_aa: CASSAATGLTSNQPQHF; cdr3_nt: TGTGCCAGCAGTGCTGCTACAGGGCTGACTAGCAATCAGCCCCAGCATTTT
clone_size: few; j_call: TRBJ2-3; v_call: TRBV11-2; d_call: .; cdr3_aa: CASRPGRSPDTQYF; cdr3_nt: TGTGCCAGCAGGCCCGGTAGGAGCCCAGATACGCAGTATTTT
clone_size: few; j_call: TRBJ2-7; v_call: TRBV7-6; d_call: .; cdr3_aa: CASSLVGHYEQYF; cdr3_nt: TGTGCCAGCAGCTTAGTTGGTCACTACGAGCAGTACTTC
clone_size: .; j_call: TRBJ1-4; v_call: TRBV20-1; d_call: .; cdr3_aa: CSAREGGGFWATTNEKLFF; cdr3_nt: TGCAGTGCTAGAGAGGGGGGGGGATTTTGGGCAACAACTAATGAAAAACTGTTTTTT
clone_size: few; j_call: TRBJ1-2; v_call: TRBV18; d_call: .; cdr3_aa: CASSPSVFYGYTF; cdr3_nt: TGTGCCAGCTCACCGTCCGTCTTCTATGGCTACACCTTC
clone_size: many; j_call: TRBJ2-1; v_call: TRBV20-1; d_call: .; cdr3_aa: CSAKSGSYNEQFF; cdr3_nt: TGCAGTGCTAAATCAGGCTCCTACAATGAGCAGTTCTTC
clone_size: few; j_call: TRBJ2-6; v_call: TRBV5-1; d_call: .; cdr3_aa: CASSWTVGLGSGANVLTF; cdr3_nt: TGCGCCAGCAGCTGGACCGTGGGATTGGGTTCTGGGGCCAACGTCCTGACTTTC
clone_size: few; j_call: TRBJ2-5; v_call: TRBV28; d_call: .; cdr3_aa: CASSPPGPRETQYF; cdr3_nt: TGTGCCAGCAGTCCCCCTGGTCCGAGGGAGACCCAGTACTTC